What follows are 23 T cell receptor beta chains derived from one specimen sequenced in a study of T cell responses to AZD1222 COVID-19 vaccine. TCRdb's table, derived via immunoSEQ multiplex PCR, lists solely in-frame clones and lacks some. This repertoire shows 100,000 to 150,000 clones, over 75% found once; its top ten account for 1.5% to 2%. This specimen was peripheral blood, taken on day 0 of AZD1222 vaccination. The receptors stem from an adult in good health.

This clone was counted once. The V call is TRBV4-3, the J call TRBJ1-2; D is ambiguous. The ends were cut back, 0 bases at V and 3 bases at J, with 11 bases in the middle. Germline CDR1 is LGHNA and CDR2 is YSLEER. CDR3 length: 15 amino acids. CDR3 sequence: CASSQDWREYYGYTF. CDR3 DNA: TGCGCCAGCAGCCAAGACTGGAGGGAGTACTATGGCTACACCTTC.

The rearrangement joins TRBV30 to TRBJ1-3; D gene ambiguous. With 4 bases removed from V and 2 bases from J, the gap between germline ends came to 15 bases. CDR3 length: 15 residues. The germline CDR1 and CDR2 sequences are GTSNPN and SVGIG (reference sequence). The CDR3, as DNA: TGTGCCTGGACCTCGAAGGGTCGGGCTGGAAACACCATATATTTT. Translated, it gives CAWTSKGRAGNTIYF.

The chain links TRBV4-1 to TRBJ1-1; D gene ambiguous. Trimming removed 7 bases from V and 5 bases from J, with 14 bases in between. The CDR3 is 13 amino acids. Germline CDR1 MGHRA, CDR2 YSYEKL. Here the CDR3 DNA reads TGCGCCAGCATGACGTCCGGCGGGACTGAAGCTTTCTTT. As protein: CASMTSGGTEAFF.

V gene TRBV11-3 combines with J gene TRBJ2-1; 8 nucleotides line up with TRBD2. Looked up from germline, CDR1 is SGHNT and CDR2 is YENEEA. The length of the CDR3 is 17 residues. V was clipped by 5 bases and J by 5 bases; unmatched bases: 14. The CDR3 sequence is CASSLTLGLEWNNEQFF. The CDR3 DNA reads TGTGCCAGCAGCCTTACCCTGGGACTAGAGTGGAACAATGAGCAGTTCTTC.

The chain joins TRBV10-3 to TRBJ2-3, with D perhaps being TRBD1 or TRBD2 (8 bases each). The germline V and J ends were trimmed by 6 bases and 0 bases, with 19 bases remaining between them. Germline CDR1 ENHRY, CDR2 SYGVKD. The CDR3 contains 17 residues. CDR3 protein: CAISGRAGQGSTDTQYF. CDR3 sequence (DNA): TGTGCCATCAGCGGGAGGGCCGGACAGGGAAGCACAGATACGCAGTATTTT.

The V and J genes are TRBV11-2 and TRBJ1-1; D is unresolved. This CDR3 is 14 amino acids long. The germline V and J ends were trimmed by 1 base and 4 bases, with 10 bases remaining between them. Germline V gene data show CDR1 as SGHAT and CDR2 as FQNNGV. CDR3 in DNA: TGTGCCAGCAGCTTAGGCAATAGCGGCACTGAAGCTTTCTTT. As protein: CASSLGNSGTEAFF.

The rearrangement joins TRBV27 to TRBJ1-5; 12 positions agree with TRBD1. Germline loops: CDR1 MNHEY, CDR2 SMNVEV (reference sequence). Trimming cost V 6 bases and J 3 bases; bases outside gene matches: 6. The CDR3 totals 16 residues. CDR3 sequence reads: CASRGGQGAFNQPQHF. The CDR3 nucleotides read TGTGCCAGCAGGGGGGGACAGGGGGCTTTCAATCAGCCCCAGCATTTT.

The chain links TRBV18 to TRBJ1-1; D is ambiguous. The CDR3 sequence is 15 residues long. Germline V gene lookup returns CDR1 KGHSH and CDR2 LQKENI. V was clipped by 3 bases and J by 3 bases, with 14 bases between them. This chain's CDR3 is CASSPGYGQDTEAFF. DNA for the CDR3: TGTGCCAGCTCACCGGGATATGGGCAGGACACTGAAGCTTTCTTT.

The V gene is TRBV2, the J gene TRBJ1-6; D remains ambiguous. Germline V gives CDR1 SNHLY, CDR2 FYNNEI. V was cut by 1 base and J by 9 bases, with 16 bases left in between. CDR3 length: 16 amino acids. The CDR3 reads CASSEGQALWGSPLHF. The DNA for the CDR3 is TGTGCCAGCAGTGAAGGGCAGGCTCTCTGGGGTTCACCCCTCCACTTT.

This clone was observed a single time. CDR3: CASSAGLEGGLYGYTF. Written as DNA, the CDR3 is TGTGCCAGCAGCGCGGGGCTCGAGGGAGGACTCTATGGCTACACCTTC. The V gene is TRBV9, the J gene TRBJ1-2; D is perhaps TRBD1 (5 bases). V was cut by 3 bases and J by 4 bases, with 19 bases left in between. This CDR3 contains 16 residues. CDR1 is SGDLS and CDR2 is YYNGEE in the germline V gene.

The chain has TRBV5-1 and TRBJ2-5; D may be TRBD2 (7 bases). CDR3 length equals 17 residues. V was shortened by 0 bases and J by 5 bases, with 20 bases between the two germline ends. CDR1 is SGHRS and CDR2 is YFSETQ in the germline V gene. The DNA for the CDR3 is TGCGCCAGCAGCTTGGGTTTCGGGCGGGGGCGAGTGGAGACCCAGTACTTC. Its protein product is CASSLGFGRGRVETQYF.

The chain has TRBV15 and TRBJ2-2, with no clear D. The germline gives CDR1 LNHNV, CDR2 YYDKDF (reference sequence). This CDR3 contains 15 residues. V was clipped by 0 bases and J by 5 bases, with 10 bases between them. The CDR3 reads CATSRDRPRTGELFF. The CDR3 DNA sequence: TGTGCCACCAGCAGAGATAGGCCCCGAACCGGGGAGCTGTTTTTT.

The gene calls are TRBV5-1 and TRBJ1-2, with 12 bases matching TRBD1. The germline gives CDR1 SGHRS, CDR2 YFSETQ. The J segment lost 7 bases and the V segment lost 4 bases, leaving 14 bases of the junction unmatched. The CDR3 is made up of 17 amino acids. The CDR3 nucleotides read TGCGCCAGCAGCCTCATCCCGGGACAGGGGGCGTTGAGTGGCTACACCTTC. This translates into CASSLIPGQGALSGYTF. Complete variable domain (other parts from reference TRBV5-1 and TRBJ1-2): KAGVTQTPRYLIKTRGQQVTLSCSPISGHRSVSWYQQTPGQGLQFLFEYFSETQRNKGNFPGRFSGRQFSNSRSEMNVSTLELGDSALYLCASSLIPGQGALSGYTFGSGTRLTVV.

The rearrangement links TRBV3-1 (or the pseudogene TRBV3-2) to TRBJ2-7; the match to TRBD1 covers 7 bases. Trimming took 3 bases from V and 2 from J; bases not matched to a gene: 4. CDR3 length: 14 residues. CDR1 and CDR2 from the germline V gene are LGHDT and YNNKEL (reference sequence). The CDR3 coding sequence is TGTGCCAGCAGCCATGGACAGGTCACCTACGAGCAGTACTTC. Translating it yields CASSHGQVTYEQYF.

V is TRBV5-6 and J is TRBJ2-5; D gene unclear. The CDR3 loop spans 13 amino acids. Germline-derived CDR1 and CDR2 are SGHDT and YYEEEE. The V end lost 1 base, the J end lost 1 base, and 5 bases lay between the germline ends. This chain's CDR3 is CASSLMGQETQYF. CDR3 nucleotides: TGTGCCAGCAGCTTGATGGGCCAAGAGACCCAGTACTTC.

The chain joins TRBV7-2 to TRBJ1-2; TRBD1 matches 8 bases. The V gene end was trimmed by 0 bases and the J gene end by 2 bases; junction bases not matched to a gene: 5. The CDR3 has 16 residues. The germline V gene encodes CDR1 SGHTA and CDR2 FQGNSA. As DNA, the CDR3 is TGTGCCAGCAGCTTAGCGAGGACAGGGTTGAACTATGGCTACACCTTC. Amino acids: CASSLARTGLNYGYTF.

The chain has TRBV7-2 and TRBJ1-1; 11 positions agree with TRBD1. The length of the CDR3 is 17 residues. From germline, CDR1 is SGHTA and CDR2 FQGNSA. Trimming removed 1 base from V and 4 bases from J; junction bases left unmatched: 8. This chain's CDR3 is CASSLVGTGGRGTEAFF. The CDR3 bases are TGTGCCAGCAGCTTAGTAGGGACAGGGGGACGGGGCACTGAAGCTTTCTTT.

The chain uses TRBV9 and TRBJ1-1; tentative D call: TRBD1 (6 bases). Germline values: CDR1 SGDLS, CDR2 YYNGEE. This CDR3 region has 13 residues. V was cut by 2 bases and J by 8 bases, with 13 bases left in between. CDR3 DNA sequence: TGTGCCAGCAGCGTCGGGGGGGCCAGAGAAGCTTTCTTT. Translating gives CASSVGGAREAFF.

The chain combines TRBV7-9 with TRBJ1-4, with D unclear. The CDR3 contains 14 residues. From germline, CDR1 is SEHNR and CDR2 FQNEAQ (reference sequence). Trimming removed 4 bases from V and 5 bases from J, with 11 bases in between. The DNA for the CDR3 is TGTGCCAGCAGCTCGCCGACCGCGAATGAAAAACTGTTTTTT. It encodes CASSSPTANEKLFF.

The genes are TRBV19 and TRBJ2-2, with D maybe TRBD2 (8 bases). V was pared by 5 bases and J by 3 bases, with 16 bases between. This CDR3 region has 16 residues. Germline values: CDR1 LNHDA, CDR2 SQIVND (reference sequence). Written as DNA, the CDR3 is TGTGCCAGTAGTGTAGCGGGACAGACCTACACCGGGGAGCTGTTTTTT. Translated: CASSVAGQTYTGELFF.

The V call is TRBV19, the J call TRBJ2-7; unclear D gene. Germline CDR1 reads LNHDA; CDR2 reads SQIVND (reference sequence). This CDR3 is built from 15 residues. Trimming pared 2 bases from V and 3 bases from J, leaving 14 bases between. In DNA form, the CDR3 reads TGTGCCAGTAGTATAAACGAAGGGTTTCGCTACGAGCAGTACTTC. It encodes CASSINEGFRYEQYF.

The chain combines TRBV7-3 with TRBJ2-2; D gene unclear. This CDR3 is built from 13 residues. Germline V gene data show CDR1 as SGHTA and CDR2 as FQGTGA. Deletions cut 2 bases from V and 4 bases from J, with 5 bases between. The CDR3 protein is CASSLLGTGELFF. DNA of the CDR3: TGTGCCAGCAGCTTATTGGGCACCGGGGAGCTGTTTTTT.

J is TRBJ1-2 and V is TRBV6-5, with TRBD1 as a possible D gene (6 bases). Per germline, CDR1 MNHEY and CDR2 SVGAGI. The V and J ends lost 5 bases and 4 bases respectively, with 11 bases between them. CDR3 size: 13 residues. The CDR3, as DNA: TGTGCCAGCAGTCCCGGACAGTTCTATGGCTACACCTTC. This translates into CASSPGQFYGYTF.